One sample yielded the 22 T cell receptor beta chains listed below, sequenced in a study of OX40 agonist ivuxolimab in advanced cancers. Some clones are missing from TCRdb's copy, which holds only in-frame ones; the method was immunoSEQ multiplex PCR. The data hold about 14,000 clones, with roughly 87% observed a single time. The sample in question was CD4+ or CD8+ T cells sorted from blood, obtained in a trial of the OX40 agonist ivuxolimab. The receptors shown here come from an adult with an advanced solid tumor such as melanoma, head and neck, liver or kidney cancer.

The V gene is TRBV10-3, the J gene TRBJ2-7, with 9 bases identical to TRBD2. Germline V gives CDR1 ENHRY, CDR2 SYGVKD. The CDR3 runs 14 residues. The trim removed 0 bases at V and 6 bases at J, leaving 3 bases unmatched. CDR3 sequence reads: CAISESGTSIEQYF. CDR3 bases: TGTGCCATCAGTGAGTCTGGGACTAGCATCGAGCAGTACTTC.

The rearrangement links TRBV4-2 to TRBJ2-1; TRBD1 is a possible D gene (5 bases). CDR3 length: 14 residues. Germline values: CDR1 LGHNA, CDR2 YNFKEQ. V lost 1 base and J lost 8, with 12 bases in between. In nucleotides, the CDR3 is TGTGCCAGCAGCCAAGGGACATTCAGCGATGAGCAGTTCTTC. This encodes CASSQGTFSDEQFF.

The chain recombines TRBV6-1 with TRBJ2-7; D unclear. V lost 4 bases to trimming and J lost 0 bases, with 4 bases between them. CDR1 and CDR2 from the germline V gene are MNHNS and SASEGT. The CDR3 length is 12 residues. The CDR3 reads CASSGVSYEQYF. Here the CDR3 DNA reads TGTGCCAGCAGTGGTGTCTCCTACGAGCAGTACTTC.

The rearrangement joins TRBV6-5 to TRBJ1-6, with D unclear. The CDR3 contains 13 residues. With 8 bases removed from V and 1 base from J, the gap between germline ends came to 6 bases. The germline V gene encodes CDR1 MNHEY and CDR2 SVGAGI. The DNA of the CDR3 is TGTGCCAGCCGTAGATCCTATAATTCACCCCTCCACTTT. Translated: CASRRSYNSPLHF.

CDR3 residues: CSVDQFTGYTF. As DNA, the CDR3 is TGCAGCGTTGACCAGTTTACTGGCTACACCTTC. This chain links TRBV29-1 with TRBJ1-2, with D unresolved. Trimming left V 3 bases short and J 7 bases short, with 9 bases between. Germline-derived CDR1 and CDR2 are SQVTM and ANQGSEA. This CDR3 has 11 residues.

The chain links TRBV15 to TRBJ2-2; no firm D call. V was shortened by 0 bases and J by 2 bases, with 10 bases between the two germline ends. Germline V gives CDR1 LNHNV, CDR2 YYDKDF (reference sequence). CDR3 size: 16 residues. The CDR3 sequence is CATSRDQQVNTGELFF. The DNA of the CDR3 is TGTGCCACCAGCAGAGATCAGCAAGTAAACACCGGGGAGCTGTTTTTT.

This rearrangement joins TRBV19 to TRBJ2-7, with D possibly TRBD2 on 6 matching bases. Germline V lookup: CDR1 LNHDA, CDR2 SQIVND (reference sequence). There are 13 residues in the CDR3. Deletions cut 10 bases from V and 1 base from J, with 14 bases between. CDR3: CATTEGISYEQYF. The CDR3 nucleotides are TGTGCCACGACGGAGGGGATTTCCTACGAGCAGTACTTC. Full variable domain (missing parts from reference TRBV19 and TRBJ2-7): DGGITQSPKYLFRKEGQNVTLSCEQNLNHDAMYWYRQDPGQGLRLIYYSQIVNDFQKGDIAEGYSVSREKKESFPLTVTSAQKNPTAFYLCATTEGISYEQYFGPGTRLTVT.

The chain uses TRBV13 and TRBJ2-1; no clear D gene. The CDR3 length is 13 residues. Trimming stripped 0 bases from V and 5 bases from J, with 5 bases between. Germline CDR1 and CDR2: PRHDT and FYEKMQ (reference sequence). The CDR3 protein is CASSLGLNNEQFF. CDR3 bases: TGTGCCAGCAGCTTAGGACTGAACAATGAGCAGTTCTTC.

V and J are TRBV7-3 and TRBJ1-1; D possibly corresponds to TRBD1 (6 bases). Trimming removed 4 bases from V and 3 bases from J, with 9 bases in between. This CDR3 region has 13 residues. Germline lookup yields CDR1 SGHTA and CDR2 FQGTGA. As DNA, the CDR3 is TGTGCCAGCAGCTCGGGGGGCCACACTGAAGCTTTCTTT. Translation: CASSSGGHTEAFF. The full variable domain, rest sourced from reference TRBV7-3 and TRBJ1-1, is GAGVSQTPSNKVTEKGKYVELRCDPISGHTALYWYRQSLGQGPEFLIYFQGTGAADDSGLPNDRFFAVRPEGSVSTLKIQRTERGDSAVYLCASSSGGHTEAFFGQGTRLTVV.

Only a few counts were recorded for this clone. The V gene is TRBV30, the J gene TRBJ2-1, with 11 positions matching TRBD1. The CDR3 covers 14 residues. Germline CDR1 and CDR2: GTSNPN and SVGIG (reference sequence). The trim removed 3 bases at V and 12 bases at J, leaving 10 bases unmatched. The CDR3 DNA reads TGTGCCTGGAGAAAGGGGACAGGGGGAAGGGTGCAGTTCTTC. Amino acid sequence: CAWRKGTGGRVQFF.

V and J are TRBV6-6 and TRBJ2-4; D ambiguous. This CDR3 is 16 amino acids long. CDR1 MNHNY and CDR2 SVGAGI come from the germline V gene (reference sequence). Trimming shortened V by 0 bases and J by 0 bases, and 9 bases separated the two germline ends. The CDR3 DNA reads as TGTGCCAGCAGTTACTCCCCAGCCCTAGCCAAAAACATTCAGTACTTC. Amino acids: CASSYSPALAKNIQYF.

This chain uses TRBV4-2 with TRBJ2-2; D unresolved. Looked up from germline, CDR1 is LGHNA and CDR2 is YNFKEQ. The length of the CDR3 is 14 residues. V was pared by 1 base and J by 5 bases, with 8 bases between. CDR3: CASSQVRGTGELFF. Here the CDR3 DNA reads TGTGCCAGCAGCCAAGTGCGTGGGACCGGGGAGCTGTTTTTT.

CDR3 loop: CASIPGTYYNEQFF. CDR3 nucleotides: TGTGCCAGCATCCCTGGGACTTACTACAATGAGCAGTTCTTC. The chain uses TRBV7-8 and TRBJ2-1; TRBD2 is a possible D gene (6 bases). Trimming removed 7 bases at V and 3 bases at J, with 13 bases between. Looked up from germline, CDR1 is SGHVS and CDR2 is FQNEAQ. The CDR3 totals 14 residues.

The chain combines TRBV5-6 with TRBJ2-2; D not resolved. The V and J ends lost 0 bases and 6 bases respectively, with 6 bases between them. Germline V gene data show CDR1 as SGHDT and CDR2 as YYEEEE. The CDR3 runs 13 residues. The chain's CDR3 is CASSLGVAGELFF. In nucleotides, the CDR3 is TGTGCCAGCAGCTTGGGCGTGGCCGGGGAGCTGTTTTTT.

This chain uses TRBV4-1 with TRBJ1-1; tentative D call: TRBD1 (5 bases). CDR1 MGHRA and CDR2 YSYEKL come from the germline V gene. This CDR3 comprises 12 residues. The V end lost 4 bases, the J end lost 5 bases, and 8 bases lay between the germline ends. The CDR3 loop is CASSPKGTEAFF. DNA for the CDR3: TGCGCCAGCAGCCCCAAGGGGACTGAAGCTTTCTTT.

This clone was counted only a few times. The V call is TRBV7-6, the J call TRBJ1-2, with a possible D match to TRBD1 (6 bases). CDR3 length: 12 residues. Germline V CDR1 and CDR2: SGHVS, FNYEAQ. Trimming left V 7 bases short and J 3 bases short, with 9 bases between. The CDR3 is CASTAGDYGYTF. In DNA form, the CDR3 reads TGTGCCAGCACAGCAGGGGACTATGGCTACACCTTC.

CDR3 in DNA: TGCGCCAGCAGCTTTCAGGGTACCGGGGAGCTGTTTTTT. It specifies CASSFQGTGELFF. The gene calls are TRBV5-1 and TRBJ2-2; perhaps TRBD1 as D (5 bases). The CDR3 spans 13 residues. Germline V lookup: CDR1 SGHRS, CDR2 YFSETQ. Trimming pared 2 bases from V and 5 bases from J, leaving 7 bases between.

V and J are TRBV13 and TRBJ2-3; D is ambiguous. Trimming left V 6 bases short and J 0 bases short, with 4 bases between. Per germline, CDR1 PRHDT and CDR2 FYEKMQ (reference sequence). CDR3 length: 12 amino acids. The CDR3: CASRVSTDTQYF. The CDR3 DNA is TGTGCCAGCAGGGTTAGCACAGATACGCAGTATTTT.

The rearrangement joins TRBV11-2 to TRBJ1-5, with D possibly matching TRBD1 (5 bases). Germline V gene sequence: CDR1 SGHAT, CDR2 FQNNGV. The CDR3 is 13 amino acids. V was cut by 6 bases and J by 3 bases, with 9 bases left in between. Written as DNA, the CDR3 is TGTGCCAGCAGTTCGGGGACCAATCAGCCCCAGCATTTT. Translation: CASSSGTNQPQHF.

V usage is TRBV12-5 and J usage is TRBJ1-5, with TRBD1 matching 8 bases. Germline V gene data show CDR1 as LGHNT and CDR2 as FRNRAP. The junction had 2 bases not matched to a gene; V was cut back by 1 base and J by 6 bases. This CDR3 contains 14 residues. In DNA form, the CDR3 reads TGTGCTAGTGGTTTGGGGACAGGGAGTCAGCCCCAGCATTTT. It codes for CASGLGTGSQPQHF.

The V and J genes are TRBV7-7 and TRBJ2-1; a weak D match, TRBD2 (6 bases). The CDR3 has 16 amino acids. CDR1 and CDR2 from the germline V gene are SSHAT and FNYEAQ (reference sequence). The V end was cut by 1 base, the J end by 2 bases, with 12 bases between. The CDR3 here is CASSLGRAGPYNEQFF. CDR3 DNA: TGTGCCAGCAGCTTAGGTAGGGCGGGGCCCTACAATGAGCAGTTCTTC.

This clone is a singleton in its sample. The chain is built from TRBV28 and TRBJ2-7; D uncertain. Germline CDR1 reads MDHEN; CDR2 reads SYDVKM. The CDR3 has 15 residues. Trimming shortened V by 3 bases and J by 5 bases, and 17 bases separated the two germline ends. The CDR3 bases are TGTGCCAGCAGTTTCCTTGGTACAGCAAGGAACGAGCAGTACTTC. Translating it yields CASSFLGTARNEQYF. Using reference TRBV28 and TRBJ2-7 for the parts outside the CDR3, the full variable domain is DVKVTQSSRYLVKRTGEKVFLECVQDMDHENMFWYRQDPGLGLRLIYFSYDVKMKEKGDIPEGYSVSREKKERFSLILESASTNQTSMYLCASSFLGTARNEQYFGPGTRLTVT.